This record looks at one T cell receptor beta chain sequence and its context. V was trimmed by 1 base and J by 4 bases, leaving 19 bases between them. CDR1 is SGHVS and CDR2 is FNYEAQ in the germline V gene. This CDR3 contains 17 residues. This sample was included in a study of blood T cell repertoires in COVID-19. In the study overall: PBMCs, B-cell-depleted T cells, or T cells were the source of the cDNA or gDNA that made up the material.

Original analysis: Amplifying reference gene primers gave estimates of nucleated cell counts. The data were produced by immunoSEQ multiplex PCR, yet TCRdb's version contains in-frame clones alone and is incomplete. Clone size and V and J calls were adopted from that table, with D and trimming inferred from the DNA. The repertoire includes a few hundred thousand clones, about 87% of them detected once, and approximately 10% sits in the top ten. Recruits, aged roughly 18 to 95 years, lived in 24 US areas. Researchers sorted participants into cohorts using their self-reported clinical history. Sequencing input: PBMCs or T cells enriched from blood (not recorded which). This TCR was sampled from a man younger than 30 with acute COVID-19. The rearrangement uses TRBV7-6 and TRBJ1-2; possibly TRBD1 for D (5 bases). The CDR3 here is CASSLVGRQGESYGYTF. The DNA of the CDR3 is TGTGCCAGCAGCTTAGTTGGTAGGCAGGGCGAATCCTATGGCTACACCTTC. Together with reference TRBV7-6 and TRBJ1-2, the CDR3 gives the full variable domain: GAGVSQSPRYKVTKRGQDVALRCDPISGHVSLYWYRQALGQGPEFLTYFNYEAQQDKSGLPNDRFSAERPEGSISTLTIQRTEQRDSAMYRCASSLVGRQGESYGYTFGSGTRLTVV.